The following is a T cell receptor beta chain sequence with its context. The target antigen is unknown. The germline CDR1 and CDR2 sequences are SGHTA and FQGNSA. This CDR3 has 18 residues. Germline trimming cut 4 bases from V and 1 base from J; bases unmatched to any gene: 9. This table comes from immunoSEQ multiplex PCR, and its TCRdb copy is limited to in-frame clones, with some not included. Among roughly 21,000 clones listed, about 87% were seen once. The data are from a study of chemoradiotherapy in HPV16-positive cancers. Study-wide points: Better recurrence-free survival went with HPV-responsive T-cell expansion in HPV16-positive patients. Candidate HPV-specific clones and E7-related TCR motifs grew in tumor during treatment. The functional HPV-specific definition rests on just two HPV16-positive patients.

The specimen was blood, collected from a patient who underwent chemoradiotherapy. The V call is TRBV7-2, the J call TRBJ1-6; 8 positions agree with TRBD1. This sequence originates from a human donor with HPV-associated anogenital cancer. The CDR3 nucleotides are TGTGCCAGCAGCTCCCACGGCCAGGGGGCTTCCTATAATTCACCCCTCCACTTT. Translated, it gives CASSSHGQGASYNSPLHF.